Following are 18 T cell receptor beta chains from one sample sequenced in a study of shared clonotypes between healthy human individuals. Repertoires were generated with immunoSEQ multiplex PCR, while TCRdb's copy carries only in-frame clones and drops some. Of about a million clones listed, about 76% were seen once; the top ten hold about 1.5%. Input material: memory CD4+ T cells sorted from blood. Subset indicated: CD45RA-negative fraction. These TCRs come from a man aged 18 to 29 in good health.

This chain connects TRBV9 to TRBJ1-3, with D tentatively TRBD1 (5 bases). Germline V gene data show CDR1 as SGDLS and CDR2 as YYNGEE. V was pared by 1 base and J by 2 bases, with 13 bases between. CDR3 length: 16 residues. CDR3 nucleotide sequence: TGTGCCAGCAGCGTAAGTTCAGGGTCTCCTGGAAACACCATATATTTT. Protein sequence: CASSVSSGSPGNTIYF.

As concerns this clone: At the DNA level, this CDR3 is encoded by other sequences in the same sample as well. The chain carries TRBV5-1 and TRBJ2-6, with D maybe TRBD1 (5 bases). The CDR3 spans 16 residues. With 0 bases removed from V and 0 bases from J, the gap between germline ends came to 7 bases. CDR1 and CDR2 from the germline V gene are SGHRS and YFSETQ. DNA for the CDR3: TGCGCCAGCAGCTTGGGACAGAGCTCTGGGGCCAACGTCCTGACTTTC. It yields the protein CASSLGQSSGANVLTF. Together with reference TRBV5-1 and TRBJ2-6, the CDR3 gives the full variable domain: KAGVTQTPRYLIKTRGQQVTLSCSPISGHRSVSWYQQTPGQGLQFLFEYFSETQRNKGNFPGRFSGRQFSNSRSEMNVSTLELGDSALYLCASSLGQSSGANVLTFGAGSRLTVL.

The chain uses TRBV18 and TRBJ1-6, with D perhaps matching TRBD1 (5 bases). Germline CDR1 is KGHSH and CDR2 is LQKENI. CDR3 length equals 15 residues. V was shortened by 2 bases and J by 10 bases, with 15 bases between the two germline ends. The CDR3: CASSPNEGNGSPLHF. The DNA of the CDR3 is TGTGCCAGCTCACCAAATGAGGGGAACGGGTCACCCCTCCACTTT.

This clone was detected many times. The identical CDR3 is also encoded by other nucleotide sequences in the sample. The genes are TRBV2 and TRBJ2-7; unclear D gene. The CDR3 has 12 amino acids. Germline CDR1 is SNHLY and CDR2 is FYNNEI. Trimming left V 6 bases short and J 0 bases short, with 6 bases between. The CDR3 coding sequence is TGTGCCAGCAGCGGCAGCTCCTACGAGCAGTACTTC. It encodes CASSGSSYEQYF. Looking up the rest from reference TRBV2 and TRBJ2-7 gives the full variable domain: EPEVTQTPSHQVTQMGQEVILRCVPISNHLYFYWYRQILGQKVEFLVSFYNNEISEKSEIFDDQFSVERPDGSNFTLKIRSTKLEDSAMYFCASSGSSYEQYFGPGTRLTVT.

The rearrangement uses TRBV21-1 and TRBJ2-3; the table's D call TRBD2 went unverified against the DNA. TRBV21-1 is deemed a pseudogene. This CDR3 spans 16 amino acids. The CDR3 nucleotides are TGTGCCAGCAGGACTAAGCGGGAGCCCCTTACAGATACGCAGTATTTT. The encoded protein is CASRTKREPLTDTQYF.

This clone showed up just once. Distinct nucleotide sequences in the sample also encode this CDR3. CDR3 protein: CASREDTGELFF. For the CDR3, the DNA is TGTGCCAGCAGAGAGGATACCGGGGAGCTGTTTTTT. The chain has TRBV2 and TRBJ2-2; no firm D call. Germline-derived CDR1 and CDR2 are SNHLY and FYNNEI. V was trimmed by 6 bases and J by 5 bases, leaving 7 bases between them. There are 12 residues in the CDR3. The whole variable domain, remainder taken from reference TRBV2 and TRBJ2-2, is EPEVTQTPSHQVTQMGQEVILRCVPISNHLYFYWYRQILGQKVEFLVSFYNNEISEKSEIFDDQFSVERPDGSNFTLKIRSTKLEDSAMYFCASREDTGELFFGEGSRLTVL.

Notes on this clone: This same CDR3 is encoded by further DNA sequences in the sample. The rearrangement joins TRBV18 to TRBJ2-3; D is possibly TRBD2 (6 bases). Germline values: CDR1 KGHSH, CDR2 LQKENI. CDR3 size: 14 residues. The V end lost 3 bases, the J end lost 1 base, and 8 bases lay between the germline ends. CDR3 sequence (DNA): TGTGCCAGCTCACCCCCTAGCGGCACAGATACGCAGTATTTT. It is translated as CASSPPSGTDTQYF.

The chain employs TRBV27 and TRBJ2-7; D might be TRBD2 (5 bases). CDR1 and CDR2 from the germline V gene are MNHEY and SMNVEV (reference sequence). The CDR3 is made up of 14 amino acids. V lost 2 bases, J lost 2 bases, and 10 bases lay in between. The CDR3 nucleotides are TGTGCCAGCAGTTTAATCCGGGGTACCTACGAGCAGTACTTC. It codes for CASSLIRGTYEQYF.

About this clone itself: Other DNA sequences in this specimen translate into the identical CDR3. The CDR3 nucleotides read TGCGCCAGCAGTGAGCGCGGCTCTGGAAACACCATATATTTT. Amino acids: CASSERGSGNTIYF. V is TRBV10-1 and J is TRBJ1-3; D call uncertain. Trimming left V 2 bases short and J 0 bases short, with 5 bases between. From germline, CDR1 is WNHNN and CDR2 SYGVQD (reference sequence). The CDR3 length is 14 residues.

In this sample, this clone turned up once. The genes are TRBV7-9 and TRBJ1-4; D gene ambiguous. V was cut by 3 bases and J by 4 bases, with 12 bases left in between. The CDR3 has 15 residues. Germline CDR1 is SEHNR and CDR2 is FQNEAQ (reference sequence). CDR3 in amino acids: CASSFSSGFNEKLFF. For the CDR3, the DNA is TGTGCCAGCAGCTTTTCGTCGGGGTTTAATGAAAAACTGTTTTTT.

A single count supports this clone. The chain employs TRBV7-2 and TRBJ1-1; 9 nucleotides align to TRBD1. V was clipped by 5 bases and J by 7 bases; unmatched bases: 8. CDR1 is SGHTA, CDR2 FQGNSA, per germline. CDR3 length: 14 amino acids. The CDR3 sequence: CASSTYGQGNEAFF. The CDR3 DNA reads as TGTGCCAGCAGCACCTACGGACAGGGGAATGAAGCTTTCTTT.

The chain links TRBV10-3 to TRBJ2-5, with TRBD1 as a possible D gene (5 bases). Per the germline V gene, CDR1 is ENHRY and CDR2 is SYGVKD. The CDR3 consists of 12 residues. V lost 11 bases and J lost 1, with 11 bases in between. In DNA form, the CDR3 reads TGTGCCTCCCGACAGTCCCAAGAGACCCAGTACTTC. This encodes CASRQSQETQYF.

This chain joins TRBV29-1 and TRBJ2-7, with D uncertain. The germline CDR1 and CDR2 sequences are SQVTM and ANQGSEA. Trimming took off 1 base at V and 3 bases at J, with 16 bases between the two ends. The CDR3 runs 15 residues. CDR3 coding DNA: TGCAGCGTTGAAGTCTCTTGGCCACAGAACTACGAGCAGTACTTC. This encodes CSVEVSWPQNYEQYF.

This chain joins TRBV28 and TRBJ2-2; 8 bases fit TRBD2. CDR3 length: 15 amino acids. Germline loops: CDR1 MDHEN, CDR2 SYDVKM. V was pared by 4 bases and J by 6 bases, with 7 bases of the junction left unmatched. CDR3 in amino acids: CASSSPGRGAGELFF. In DNA, the CDR3 is TGTGCCAGCAGTTCCCCGGGGCGGGGGGCCGGGGAGCTGTTTTTT.

This clone was detected a few times. This chain connects TRBV28 to TRBJ1-2; D remains unclear. V lost 3 bases and J 2 bases, leaving 4 bases between the germline ends. Germline V gene sequence: CDR1 MDHEN, CDR2 SYDVKM. CDR3 length: 12 amino acids. The CDR3 nucleotides are TGTGCCAGCAGTTTTCTGAACTATGGCTACACCTTC. As protein: CASSFLNYGYTF.

The V and J genes are TRBV5-1 and TRBJ2-3; D not certain. The CDR3 contains 14 residues. V was trimmed by 1 base and J by 0 bases, leaving 6 bases between them. Germline CDR1 reads SGHRS; CDR2 reads YFSETQ. In nucleotides, the CDR3 is TGCGCCAGCAGCTTGTTGCAGAGCACAGATACGCAGTATTTT. This codes for CASSLLQSTDTQYF.

V is TRBV9 and J is TRBJ1-6, with a possible D match to TRBD1 (6 bases). V was pared by 3 bases and J by 9 bases, with 13 bases between. From germline, CDR1 is SGDLS and CDR2 YYNGEE. The CDR3 is 14 residues long. The CDR3 DNA follows: TGTGCCAGCAGCGCCGGACAGCCGAGTTCACCCCTCCACTTT. The encoded protein is CASSAGQPSSPLHF.

Regarding this clone: At the DNA level, this CDR3 is encoded by other sequences in the same sample as well. The rearrangement joins TRBV7-2 to TRBJ1-2, with 7 nucleotides matching TRBD1. Germline V CDR1 and CDR2: SGHTA, FQGNSA. V gave up 1 base and J gave up 8 bases; unmatched junction bases: 1. The CDR3 runs 12 residues. The CDR3 reads CASSLGQGGYTF. As DNA, the CDR3 is TGTGCCAGCAGCTTAGGACAGGGAGGCTACACCTTC.